These 17 T cell receptor beta chains were all obtained from the same sample, sequenced in a study of blood T cell repertoires in COVID-19. Generated by immunoSEQ multiplex PCR, the TCRdb table keeps only in-frame clones and is missing some. In the table there are over 300,000 clones, approximately 91% of which are singletons. The sample taken for sequencing was PBMCs or T cells enriched from blood (not recorded which). Receptors were obtained from a woman in her 40s who had recovered from COVID-19.

This chain joins TRBV19 and TRBJ1-5; the D gene is possibly TRBD1 (6 bases). V shed 3 bases and J shed 11 bases, with 23 bases lying between them. This CDR3 region has 16 residues. CDR1 LNHDA and CDR2 SQIVND come from the germline V gene (reference sequence). DNA for the CDR3: TGTGCCAGTAGTATCATGTTCGGCCAGGGGCAAATGGCCCAGCATTTT. Its translation is CASSIMFGQGQMAQHF.

This chain uses TRBV3-1 (or the pseudogene TRBV3-2) with TRBJ1-1; D is ambiguous. This CDR3 is built from 15 residues. CDR1 is LGHDT, CDR2 YNNKEL, per germline (reference sequence). Trimming took 1 base from V and 0 from J, leaving 9 bases between them. CDR3 bases: TGTGCCAGCAGCCAAGGGCAACGCATGAACACTGAAGCTTTCTTT. It encodes CASSQGQRMNTEAFF.

The chain couples TRBV7-8 to TRBJ2-1; D is unresolved. This CDR3 spans 14 amino acids. Germline assignment: CDR1 SGHVS and CDR2 FQNEAQ. Trimming pared 3 bases from V and 8 bases from J, leaving 14 bases between. The CDR3 here is CASSFSGPWDEQFF. The CDR3 DNA reads as TGTGCCAGCAGCTTCTCGGGTCCCTGGGATGAGCAGTTCTTC.

The rearrangement joins TRBV18 to TRBJ1-1; D perhaps matches TRBD1 (5 bases). CDR3 length: 14 residues. The V end lost 6 bases, the J end lost 7 bases, and 18 bases lay between the germline ends. Germline CDR1 and CDR2: KGHSH and LQKENI. The CDR3 DNA follows: TGTGCCAGCTCTCATGGGACTCGAGGGAATGAAGCTTTCTTT. Translation: CASSHGTRGNEAFF. Drawing the rest from reference TRBV18 and TRBJ1-1, the complete variable domain is NAGVMQNPRHLVRRRGQEARLRCSPMKGHSHVYWYRQLPEEGLKFMVYLQKENIIDESGMPKERFSAEFPKEGPSILRIQQVVRGDSAAYFCASSHGTRGNEAFFGQGTRLTVV.

The V and J genes are TRBV5-8 and TRBJ2-7; 11 positions agree with TRBD1. Germline assignment: CDR1 SGHTS and CDR2 YDEGEE. The CDR3 extends over 15 amino acids. The V gene end was trimmed by 5 bases and the J gene end by 7 bases; junction bases not matched to a gene: 11. This CDR3 is CASSPGTGGQNEQYF. The CDR3 DNA reads as TGTGCCAGCAGTCCCGGGACAGGGGGGCAGAATGAGCAGTACTTC.

The V call is TRBV4-1, the J call TRBJ2-7; 11 bases are a match to TRBD2. The CDR3 has 18 amino acids. The junction had 8 bases not matched to a gene; V was cut back by 1 base and J by 0 bases. Per germline, CDR1 MGHRA and CDR2 YSYEKL. CDR3 coding DNA: TGCGCCAGCAGCCAAGGGAGACTAGCGGGACCCCGCTCCTACGAGCAGTACTTC. Residues: CASSQGRLAGPRSYEQYF.

This chain links TRBV6-5 with TRBJ2-7, with D possibly matching TRBD1 (6 bases). The germline V and J ends were trimmed by 10 bases and 0 bases, with 16 bases remaining between them. This CDR3 comprises 14 residues. In germline, CDR1 is MNHEY, CDR2 SVGAGI. For the CDR3, the DNA is TGTGCCACCGCCCGAACAGGGAGCTCCTACGAGCAGTACTTC. Amino acids: CATARTGSSYEQYF.

This chain joins TRBV18 and TRBJ1-4; TRBD1 matches at 8 bases. There are 17 residues in the CDR3. Germline lookup yields CDR1 KGHSH and CDR2 LQKENI. V was clipped by 3 bases and J by 7 bases; unmatched bases: 13. As DNA, the CDR3 is TGTGCCAGCTCACCCGATCTTCCACGGCAGGGGGCTGAAAAACTGTTTTTT. This translates into CASSPDLPRQGAEKLFF.

The chain carries TRBV7-3 and TRBJ2-2; D ambiguous. Trimming took 2 bases from V and 4 from J, leaving 5 bases between them. The CDR3 extends over 13 amino acids. Germline V gene data show CDR1 as SGHTA and CDR2 as FQGTGA. The CDR3 loop is CASSLYPTGELFF. For the CDR3, the DNA is TGTGCCAGCAGCTTATATCCCACCGGGGAGCTGTTTTTT.

This rearrangement joins TRBV7-8 to TRBJ2-1; 10 bases align to TRBD2. CDR3 length equals 15 residues. The ends lost 3 bases at V and 2 bases at J; junction bases unmatched: 1. CDR1 is SGHVS, CDR2 FQNEAQ, per germline. The CDR3 loop is CASSFLAGAYNEQFF. The CDR3 region has the DNA TGTGCCAGCAGCTTCCTAGCGGGAGCCTACAATGAGCAGTTCTTC.

This chain joins TRBV7-2 and TRBJ2-4, with 10 nucleotides matching TRBD2. Germline CDR1 is SGHTA and CDR2 is FQGNSA. Unmatched junction bases numbered 11, after V lost 1 base and J lost 8 bases. This CDR3 contains 17 residues. The DNA of the CDR3 is TGTGCCAGCAGCTTAGGCCAAGGTAGCGGGAGGAGTGACATTCAGTACTTC. It specifies CASSLGQGSGRSDIQYF.

CDR3 DNA: TGCGCCAGCAGCTTGGGGAGTCAAGGCCAAGAGACCCAGTACTTC. Translating it yields CASSLGSQGQETQYF. The chain couples TRBV5-1 to TRBJ2-5; D is unclear. V lost 0 bases and J lost 1, with 10 bases in between. CDR1 and CDR2 from the germline V gene are SGHRS and YFSETQ. The CDR3 runs to 15 residues.

J is TRBJ1-2 and V is TRBV2; tentatively, D is TRBD1 (5 bases). Germline V CDR1 and CDR2: SNHLY, FYNNEI. CDR3 size: 14 residues. The V gene lost 6 bases and the J gene lost 8 bases, with 19 bases spanning the gap. CDR3 sequence reads: CASSPDIPPSGYTF. CDR3 coding DNA: TGTGCCAGCAGCCCGGACATACCTCCGTCCGGCTACACCTTC. The entire variable domain, with the rest obtained from reference TRBV2 and TRBJ1-2, is as follows: EPEVTQTPSHQVTQMGQEVILRCVPISNHLYFYWYRQILGQKVEFLVSFYNNEISEKSEIFDDQFSVERPDGSNFTLKIRSTKLEDSAMYFCASSPDIPPSGYTFGSGTRLTVV.

The chain combines TRBV3-1 (or the pseudogene TRBV3-2) with TRBJ2-1; weak D call: TRBD1 (6 bases). There are 16 residues in the CDR3. Germline V lookup: CDR1 LGHDT, CDR2 YNNKEL (reference sequence). V dropped 4 bases and J dropped 7 bases, with 20 bases sitting between them. CDR3 region: CASSPKMDPRGNEQFF. The DNA of the CDR3 is TGTGCCAGCAGCCCCAAGATGGACCCAAGGGGGAATGAGCAGTTCTTC.

The chain is built from TRBV6-5 and TRBJ1-5; the D gene is possibly TRBD1 (5 bases). V lost 2 bases and J 4 bases, leaving 9 bases between the germline ends. Germline CDR1 reads MNHEY; CDR2 reads SVGAGI. The CDR3 length is 14 residues. The DNA of the CDR3 is TGTGCCAGCAGTTACCGTGGGGCAAATCAGCCCCAGCATTTT. It yields the protein CASSYRGANQPQHF.

The V call is TRBV6-5, the J call TRBJ2-1; tentatively, D is TRBD2 (6 bases). There are 16 residues in the CDR3. Germline V lookup: CDR1 MNHEY, CDR2 SVGAGI. Trimming removed 0 bases at V and 0 bases at J, with 9 bases between. CDR3 in DNA: TGTGCCAGCAGTTACTCATACGGGAGCTCCTACAATGAGCAGTTCTTC. It yields the protein CASSYSYGSSYNEQFF.

The chain carries TRBV27 and TRBJ2-7; 11 nucleotides line up with TRBD2. The junction had 6 bases not matched to a gene; V was cut back by 6 bases and J by 2 bases. CDR3 length: 15 residues. Germline assignment: CDR1 MNHEY and CDR2 SMNVEV (reference sequence). Here the CDR3 reads CASRSGLAGTYEQYF. As DNA, the CDR3 is TGTGCCAGCAGATCCGGACTAGCGGGTACCTACGAGCAGTACTTC.